A selection of T cell receptor beta chains follows, all from one sample in a study of beta chain features in type 1 diabetes. Using immunoSEQ multiplex PCR, the repertoire was profiled, and TCRdb retains in-frame clones only, with some absent. Seen here are more than 350,000 clones, more than 9.5% observed once, and the top ten hold less than 0.06%. The sequenced sample consisted of naive CD4+ T cells from blood. Receptors originate from a woman under 30 in good health. CDR3s include the opening cysteine and the closing phenylalanine or tryptophan. A D gene is named only where the DNA matches it firmly. Rows give clone size only sometimes, using once, few, many, or a class for an expanded clone.

D	V	J	size	DNA	CDR3
.	TRBV7-2	TRBJ2-1	.	TGTGCCAGCAGCTCAGGGGATCGGGTGCATGAGCAGTTCTTC	CASSSGDRVHEQFF
.	TRBV7-3	TRBJ2-1	few	TGTGCCAGCAGCCGAAGGCCCGGGGACGGGTACAATGAGCAGTTCTTC	CASSRRPGDGYNEQFF
TRBD1	TRBV2	TRBJ1-2	few	TGTGCCAGCAGCAGGGGGTATGGAGGCTACACCTTC	CASSRGYGGYTF
TRBD2	TRBV7-2	TRBJ2-5	.	TGTGCCAGCAGCTCGGGACTACCAGAGACCCAGTACTTC	CASSSGLPETQYF
TRBD2	TRBV7-2	TRBJ2-4	few	TGTGCCAGCAGCCCTAGACGGGGGGAGAACATTCAGTACTTC	CASSPRRGENIQYF
.	TRBV7-2	TRBJ2-3	few	TGTGCCAGCACTAGGGGGGGAGCAGCAGATACGCAGTATTTT	CASTRGGAADTQYF
.	TRBV29-1	TRBJ2-2	.	TGCAGCGTTGGCAAGACTGGGAACACCGGGGAGCTGTTTTTT	CSVGKTGNTGELFF
TRBD2	TRBV9	TRBJ2-1	few	TGTGCCAGCAGCGTCTCGGGGGGCTCCTACAATGAGCAGTTCTTC	CASSVSGGSYNEQFF
.	TRBV4-1	TRBJ1-6	.	TGCGCCAGCAGCCAAGATGCAGGGGCGCGGGGTTCACCCCTCCACTTT	CASSQDAGARGSPLHF
TRBD2	TRBV6-5	TRBJ2-1	few	TGTGCCAGCAGTTACTTCCTAGCGGGAGGTTACAATGAGCAGTTCTTC	CASSYFLAGGYNEQFF
.	TRBV27	TRBJ2-4	.	TGTGCCAGCACCTCAGGGGGAGGCATTCAGTACTTC	CASTSGGGIQYF
.	TRBV9	TRBJ1-1	few	TGTGCCAGCAGCGTGAGCCCGAGAAGGTCGAACACTGAAGCTTTCTTT	CASSVSPRRSNTEAFF
TRBD2	TRBV7-3	TRBJ2-3	.	TGTGCCAGCAGCTTAGCCCATACTTCGGCGGGAGTTCGAGATACGCAGTATTTT	CASSLAHTSAGVRDTQYF
TRBD1	TRBV7-3	TRBJ1-1	.	TGTGCCAGCAGTCGAAGACAGGGGCCGAACACTGAAGCTTTCTTT	CASSRRQGPNTEAFF
TRBD2	TRBV5-1	TRBJ2-5	.	TGCGCCAGCAGCTTAACTAGCGGGCCAGAGACCCAGTACTTC	CASSLTSGPETQYF
TRBD2	TRBV30	TRBJ2-7	.	TGTGCCTGGTCCCGACTAGCGGGAGAGGGCGAGCAGTACTTC	CAWSRLAGEGEQYF
TRBD1	TRBV7-9	TRBJ2-7	few	TGTGCCATCGGCGGCACAGGGGGCGAGCAGTACTTC	CAIGGTGGEQYF
.	TRBV25-1	TRBJ1-2	few	TGTGCCAGCAGCCCGCCAGCCAGCGTTAATGGCTACACCTTC	CASSPPASVNGYTF
.	TRBV4-2	TRBJ1-2	few	TGTGCCAGCAGCCAAGATAAGGAGGTGGACTATGGCTACACCTTC	CASSQDKEVDYGYTF
TRBD1	TRBV7-3	TRBJ2-3	.	TGTGCCAGCAGCTTAACCCGGGACAGGGGCACAGATACGCAGTATTTT	CASSLTRDRGTDTQYF
.	TRBV9	TRBJ2-2	.	TGTGCCAGCAGCGCCCATAGCGGCCTTCTGTCTGGGGAGCTGTTTTTT	CASSAHSGLLSGELFF
.	TRBV10-3	TRBJ2-5	few	TGTGCCATCAGTGAAGGAGGGCAAGAGACCCAGTACTTC	CAISEGGQETQYF
.	TRBV9	TRBJ2-1	few	TGTGCCAGCAGCGTAGGTCCCCCAAACAATGAGCAGTTCTTC	CASSVGPPNNEQFF
.	TRBV5-1	TRBJ2-3	.	TGCGCCAGCAGCTTGTTATTCGGGCCCACAGATACGCAGTATTTT	CASSLLFGPTDTQYF
.	TRBV7-6	TRBJ1-1	few	TGTGCCAGCAGCCCCCGGACAGCCATGATGAACACTGAAGCTTTCTTT	CASSPRTAMMNTEAFF
.	TRBV5-4	TRBJ2-3	few	TGTGCCAGCAGCTTGGCGGCAGGGAGCACAGATACGCAGTATTTT	CASSLAAGSTDTQYF
.	TRBV30	TRBJ2-7	few	TGTGCCTGGAGAGTCCGTAGTAGCTCCTACGAGCAGTACTTC	CAWRVRSSSYEQYF
.	TRBV27	TRBJ2-3	.	TGTGCCAGCAGTTGGGCGGACACAGATACGCAGTATTTT	CASSWADTDTQYF
TRBD1	TRBV25-1	TRBJ2-7	.	TGTGCCAGCAGGGGACAGGGGTCCTACGAGCAGTACTTC	CASRGQGSYEQYF
.	TRBV5-6	TRBJ2-1	few	TGTGCCAGCAGCCTGACAGGAGGGTCGGACAATGAGCAGTTCTTC	CASSLTGGSDNEQFF
.	TRBV9	TRBJ2-3	once	TGTGCCAGCAGCGGCTCCCGGGCAGCCTACACAGATACGCAGTATTTT	CASSGSRAAYTDTQYF
.	TRBV7-2	TRBJ2-3	.	TGTGCCAGCAGAGGGGGAGGGACAGATACGCAGTATTTT	CASRGGGTDTQYF
.	TRBV9	TRBJ2-3	.	TGTGCCAGCAGCGTATCTAGCGCCCAAGGTACGCAGTATTTT	CASSVSSAQGTQYF
.	TRBV29-1	TRBJ1-4	few	TGCAGCGTTGCTACTCTCGCAACTAATGAAAAACTGTTTTTT	CSVATLATNEKLFF
.	TRBV6-5	TRBJ2-3	.	TGTGCCAGCAGTTACTCGAGCGGGAGCACAGATACGCAGTATTTT	CASSYSSGSTDTQYF
.	TRBV7-2	TRBJ2-3	.	TGTGCCAGCAGCTTGTACGCGACAACTAGCACAGATACGCAGTATTTT	CASSLYATTSTDTQYF
.	TRBV18	TRBJ2-4	few	TGTGCCAGCTCACCTGGGTTAGCCAAAAACATTCAGTACTTC	CASSPGLAKNIQYF
.	TRBV5-1	TRBJ2-1	.	TGCGCCAGCAGCTTTGGGGATCGACGGGCGAACAATGAGCAGTTCTTC	CASSFGDRRANNEQFF
TRBD2	TRBV7-8	TRBJ2-3	.	TGTGCCAGCAGCTTAACGACTAGCGGGAGAATGAGTACGCAGTATTTT	CASSLTTSGRMSTQYF
TRBD1	TRBV2	TRBJ2-5	.	TGTGCCAGCGAATTAGGGGGCCACCAAGAGACCCAGTACTTC	CASELGGHQETQYF
.	TRBV4-2	TRBJ2-1	.	TGTGCCAGCAGCCAAGCCCCGCAGCGATCCTACTCCTACAATGAGCAGTTCTTC	CASSQAPQRSYSYNEQFF
.	TRBV27	TRBJ2-6	.	TGTGCCAGCCCGCACCCGGACCGCTCTGGGGCCAACGTCCTGACTTTC	CASPHPDRSGANVLTF
.	TRBV4-3	TRBJ1-2	.	TGCGCCAGCAGCGTCCGACAGCGCTATGGCTACACCTTC	CASSVRQRYGYTF
.	TRBV5-1	TRBJ2-1	few	TGCGCCAGCAGCTTGGAGGGCGAAAATGAGCAGTTCTTC	CASSLEGENEQFF
.	TRBV7-9	TRBJ1-5	few	TGTGCCAGCAGCTTAGCAGGGGGCAATCAGCCCCAGCATTTT	CASSLAGGNQPQHF
TRBD1	TRBV9	TRBJ1-1	few	TGTGCCAGCAGCGTAAGGGGGCTGACTGAAGCTTTCTTT	CASSVRGLTEAFF
.	TRBV2	TRBJ2-5	.	TGTGCCAGCAGTGATAGGGGGCAAGAGACCCAGTACTTC	CASSDRGQETQYF
.	TRBV9	TRBJ2-3	.	TGTGCCAGCACACGACTGGTGAAGAGCACAGATACGCAGTATTTT	CASTRLVKSTDTQYF
.	TRBV10-3	TRBJ2-3	.	TGTGCCATCAGTGACAATTCGGAGCCCGATACGCAGTATTTT	CAISDNSEPDTQYF
.	TRBV7-2	TRBJ2-1	few	TGTGCCAGCAGCCTTCTGGGGGCGGCTGTAGTGCATGAGCAGTTCTTC	CASSLLGAAVVHEQFF
.	TRBV11-2	TRBJ2-2	few	TGTGCCAGCAGCTTACGGGCGGCGATTGGCACCGGGGAGCTGTTTTTT	CASSLRAAIGTGELFF
.	TRBV27	TRBJ2-2	.	TGTGCCAGCACTTGGTCGGTTGCGGGCACCGGGGAGCTGTTTTTT	CASTWSVAGTGELFF
.	TRBV4-2	TRBJ2-1	few	TGTGCCAGCAGCCAAGCCGGGGGGCTAGAGTTCTTC	CASSQAGGLEFF
.	TRBV10-3	TRBJ1-6	.	TGTGCCATCAGTGAGGATAGGGATTCACCCCTCCACTTT	CAISEDRDSPLHF
.	TRBV5-1	TRBJ2-7	.	TGCGCCAGCAGCTCCCCAGGCGGCGAGCAGTACTTC	CASSSPGGEQYF
.	TRBV30	TRBJ2-2	few	TGTGCCTGGAGTGTATTGTATTCCGGGGAGCTGTTTTTT	CAWSVLYSGELFF
.	TRBV4-3	TRBJ2-4	.	TGCGCCAGCAGCCAAGAGTTGCGCGGCCTAGCCAAAAACATTCAGTACTTC	CASSQELRGLAKNIQYF
TRBD2	TRBV15	TRBJ2-5	.	TGTGCCACCAGCAGATTAGCGGGAAGCGATGAAGAGACCCAGTACTTC	CATSRLAGSDEETQYF
.	TRBV28	TRBJ1-2	.	TGTGCCAGCAGTTGGGAGTCGTGGGGTTATGGCTACACCTTC	CASSWESWGYGYTF